A selection of T cell receptor beta chains follows, all from one sample in a study of regulatory T cells in long-lasting Graves disease. TCRdb passed the multiplex PCR reads through MiXCR, listing each CDR3 protein once. The data hold about 470,000 distinct CDR3 sequences, with around a fifth observed a single time. This sample comprised peripheral blood mononuclear cells (PBMCs), obtained when the disease was refractory, from a patient treated with antithyroid drugs. The receptors were sampled from a female donor with Graves disease. The CDR3 runs from the conserved cysteine through the conserved F or W. The D gene is left open where the match is weak. Only part of the rows carry a size: once, few, many, or a class if the clone is expanded.

d_call j_call v_call clone_size cdr3_aa cdr3_nt
NA TRBJ2-2 TRBV12-3/TRBV12-4 many CASSLHRVIPGELFF TGTGCCAGCAGTTTGCACAGGGTTATACCCGGGGAGCTGTTTTTT
NA TRBJ2-7 TRBV7-8 many CASSLAEGGSYEQYF TGTGCCAGCAGCTTAGCGGAGGGGGGTTCGTACGAGCAGTACTTC
TRBD2 TRBJ2-1 TRBV3-1 NA CASSLLAGVGDEQFF TGTGCCAGCAGCCTACTAGCGGGAGTAGGGGATGAGCAGTTCTTC
TRBD1 TRBJ2-3 TRBV28 NA CASSSGQGWTDTQYF TGTGCCAGCAGTTCGGGACAGGGGTGGACAGATACGCAGTATTTT
NA TRBJ1-1 TRBV7-2 many CASSQDTLNTEAFF TGTGCCAGCAGCCAGGACACCTTGAACACTGAAGCTTTCTTT
NA TRBJ2-7 TRBV12-3/TRBV12-4 many CASSPLLGYEQYF TGTGCCAGCAGTCCGTTATTGGGATACGAGCAGTACTTC
NA TRBJ1-5 TRBV10-3 NA CAISESGRRSNQPQHF TGTGCCATCAGTGAGTCCGGAAGGAGGAGCAATCAGCCCCAGCATTTT
NA TRBJ1-2 TRBV30 few CAWSVTGSYGYTF TGTGCCTGGAGTGTGACCGGGAGCTATGGCTACACCTTC
TRBD1 TRBJ2-7 TRBV20-1 few CSASWFGGTGGAYGQYF TGCAGTGCTAGTTGGTTCGGGGGGACAGGGGGCGCGTACGGGCAGTACTTC
NA TRBJ2-3 TRBV28 NA CASSLGLARGTDTQYF TGTGCCAGCAGTTTAGGGCTCGCACGGGGGACAGATACGCAGTATTTT
TRBD2 TRBJ2-1 TRBV9 NA CASSVARLAGGNEQFF TGTGCCAGCAGCGTAGCTCGACTAGCAGGAGGCAATGAGCAGTTCTTC
NA TRBJ2-3 TRBV7-2 NA CASSSDNTQYF TGTGCCAGCAGCTCAGATAATACGCAGTATTTT
TRBD1 TRBJ2-7 TRBV29-1 few CSVEGGTGGYEQYF TGCAGCGTTGAAGGAGGGACAGGGGGCTACGAGCAGTACTTC
NA TRBJ1-1 TRBV7-9 few CASTDDRTMAEAFF TGTGCCAGCACCGATGACAGAACGATGGCTGAAGCTTTCTTT
TRBD1 TRBJ2-2 TRBV27 many CASRAPGTGLTGELFF TGTGCCAGCAGGGCGCCCGGGACAGGGCTCACCGGGGAGCTGTTTTTT
NA TRBJ1-5 TRBV27 many CASSSIRDQPQHF TGTGCCAGCAGTTCCATCAGGGATCAGCCCCAGCATTTT
NA TRBJ2-7 TRBV28 many CASSLAGRSSYEQYF TGTGCCAGCAGTTTAGCGGGACGGAGCTCCTACGAGCAGTACTTC
NA TRBJ2-5 TRBV5-4 many CASSLGSIRQETQYF TGTGCCAGCAGCTTGGGTTCCATCCGCCAAGAGACCCAGTACTTC
NA TRBJ1-1 TRBV6-1 many CASRVTEAFF TGTGCCAGCCGGGTTACTGAAGCTTTCTTT
NA TRBJ1-1 TRBV7-8 many CASSLARRGPMNTEAFF TGTGCCAGCAGCTTAGCGCGTAGGGGACCCATGAACACTGAAGCTTTCTTT
NA TRBJ1-2 TRBV7-2 many CASSLVRGSYGYTF TGTGCCAGCAGCTTAGTCCGGGGCAGCTATGGCTACACCTTC
TRBD1 TRBJ1-1 TRBV6-5 NA CASSYPPGQIMNTEAFF TGTGCCAGCAGTTACCCCCCGGGACAGATCATGAACACTGAAGCTTTCTTT
NA TRBJ1-3 TRBV10-3 few CAIGSASGGNTIYF TGTGCCATCGGGTCGGCAAGCGGTGGAAACACCATATATTTT